Following are 21 T cell receptor beta chains from one sample sequenced in a study of blood T cell repertoires in COVID-19. Assay used: immunoSEQ multiplex PCR; TCRdb lists only in-frame clones, some missing. In the table there are about 500,000 clones, 85% to 90% of which are singletons. The specimen was peripheral blood. The receptor source for this set is a man aged 18 to 29 with COVID-19, enrolled during active disease.

J is TRBJ1-3 and V is TRBV19, with D perhaps matching TRBD1 (5 bases). Germline loops: CDR1 LNHDA, CDR2 SQIVND (reference sequence). V was shortened by 8 bases and J by 12 bases, with 14 bases between the two germline ends. The CDR3 consists of 11 residues. CDR3 in DNA: TGTGCCAGTCGGAAAGGGGTTTTCATATATTTT. It encodes CASRKGVFIYF.

This chain links TRBV7-2 with TRBJ2-5, with a possible D match to TRBD1 (7 bases). The CDR3 is made up of 15 amino acids. Germline CDR1 and CDR2: SGHTA and FQGNSA. Trimming shortened V by 0 bases and J by 2 bases, and 10 bases separated the two germline ends. CDR3 DNA sequence: TGTGCCAGCAGCTTAGCCGCGGGACAGCAAGAGACCCAGTACTTC. This translates into CASSLAAGQQETQYF.

The V gene is TRBV6-5, the J gene TRBJ1-5; 8 bases map to TRBD1. This CDR3 has 13 residues. The germline V gene has CDR1 MNHEY and CDR2 SVGAGI. The V gene end was trimmed by 6 bases and the J gene end by 7 bases; junction bases not matched to a gene: 5. The chain's CDR3 is CASRKDREQPQHF. CDR3 nucleotides: TGTGCCAGCAGGAAGGACAGGGAACAGCCCCAGCATTTT.

The J gene is TRBJ2-1, the V gene TRBV27; D is perhaps TRBD2 (5 bases). CDR1 and CDR2 (germline): MNHEY, SMNVEV (reference sequence). The CDR3 loop spans 15 amino acids. The V gene lost 3 bases and the J gene lost 12 bases, with 21 bases spanning the gap. The DNA for the CDR3 is TGTGCCAGCAGTTTTCGTGGAGGTCCAACAATCGGGCAGTTCTTC. It is translated as CASSFRGGPTIGQFF.

The rearrangement uses TRBV7-6 and TRBJ2-1, with D possibly TRBD2 on 6 matching bases. Germline CDR1 reads SGHVS; CDR2 reads FNYEAQ. This CDR3 is built from 16 residues. V gave up 3 bases and J gave up 2 bases, with 14 bases separating them. The CDR3 sequence: CASSLVSGPTYNEQFF. CDR3 bases: TGTGCCAGCAGCTTGGTTAGCGGACCTACCTACAATGAGCAGTTCTTC. Combining the CDR3 with reference TRBV7-6 and TRBJ2-1 gives the whole variable domain GAGVSQSPRYKVTKRGQDVALRCDPISGHVSLYWYRQALGQGPEFLTYFNYEAQQDKSGLPNDRFSAERPEGSISTLTIQRTEQRDSAMYRCASSLVSGPTYNEQFFGPGTRLTVL.

J is TRBJ2-1 and V is TRBV18, with D tentatively TRBD1 (6 bases). Trimming left V 3 bases short and J 2 bases short, with 11 bases between. Germline CDR1 reads KGHSH; CDR2 reads LQKENI. The CDR3 contains 15 residues. The CDR3 region is CASSPIQGPYNEQFF. CDR3 DNA: TGTGCCAGCTCACCGATCCAGGGGCCCTACAATGAGCAGTTCTTC.

This clone was recorded once. The chain carries TRBV6-6 and TRBJ1-5, with a tentative D call TRBD1 (5 bases). This CDR3 has 13 amino acids. V lost 5 bases and J lost 4, with 9 bases in between. Germline CDR1 reads MNHNY; CDR2 reads SVGAGI (reference sequence). CDR3 DNA sequence: TGTGCCAGCAGTGCCAGGGTTAATCAGCCCCAGCATTTT. It specifies CASSARVNQPQHF.

This clone was observed once. The chain links TRBV19 to TRBJ1-2; D perhaps matches TRBD1 (6 bases). The germline V gene encodes CDR1 LNHDA and CDR2 SQIVND (reference sequence). The CDR3 covers 15 residues. Between the trimmed V and J ends, which lost 8 bases and 2 bases, there was a span of 18 bases. CDR3 DNA sequence: TGTGCCAGTCGGCCAGGGGATAATAGGAACTATGGCTACACCTTC. Its translation is CASRPGDNRNYGYTF.

The CDR3 DNA follows: TGTGCCAGCAGCTCATCCTCAGGGACTAGCTCAGATACGCAGTATTTT. As protein: CASSSSSGTSSDTQYF. The chain uses TRBV7-8 and TRBJ2-3, with 9 bases matching TRBD2. The CDR3 is 16 residues long. The germline V gene has CDR1 SGHVS and CDR2 FQNEAQ. Unmatched junction bases numbered 9, after V lost 4 bases and J lost 4 bases.

V is TRBV3-1 (or the pseudogene TRBV3-2) and J is TRBJ2-5; tentative D call: TRBD1 (5 bases). The V end lost 5 bases, the J end lost 2 bases, and 9 bases lay between the germline ends. The CDR3 has 13 residues. In germline, CDR1 is LGHDT, CDR2 YNNKEL (reference sequence). The CDR3 loop reads CASSRGPQETQYF. Written as DNA, the CDR3 is TGTGCCAGCAGCAGGGGTCCGCAAGAGACCCAGTACTTC.

The chain employs TRBV5-8 and TRBJ1-4, with D perhaps matching TRBD1 (5 bases). This CDR3 region has 16 residues. The V gene lost 4 bases and the J gene lost 8 bases, with 21 bases spanning the gap. Per germline, CDR1 SGHTS and CDR2 YDEGEE. The CDR3, as DNA: TGTGCCAGCAGCAGGGGTACCGGTGCTAATCAGGAAAAACTGTTTTTT. Its protein is CASSRGTGANQEKLFF.

This clone was detected only once. The genes are TRBV19 and TRBJ2-2; D is unresolved. Trimming cost V 1 base and J 4 bases, with 7 bases left between them. This CDR3 is 14 amino acids long. From germline, CDR1 is LNHDA and CDR2 SQIVND (reference sequence). The CDR3 coding sequence is TGTGCCAGTAGTATAGGTACTGCCACCGGGGAGCTGTTTTTT. This gives the protein CASSIGTATGELFF.

The chain couples TRBV18 to TRBJ1-3, with TRBD1 as a possible D gene (5 bases). The CDR3 sequence is 15 residues long. V was trimmed by 1 base and J by 0 bases, leaving 7 bases between them. Germline CDR1 is KGHSH and CDR2 is LQKENI. CDR3 sequence reads: CASSPRQNSGNTIYF. The CDR3 DNA is TGTGCCAGCTCACCACGACAGAACTCTGGAAACACCATATATTTT.

The chain uses TRBV6-5 and TRBJ2-7, with a weak D call TRBD1 (6 bases). Germline V gene sequence: CDR1 MNHEY, CDR2 SVGAGI. Between the trimmed V and J ends, which lost 7 bases and 3 bases, there was a span of 13 bases. The CDR3 length is 13 residues. For the CDR3, the DNA is TGTGCCAGCAAAAAACAGGGAAGCTACGAGCAGTACTTC. Translated: CASKKQGSYEQYF.

The rearrangement joins TRBV27 to TRBJ2-1, with TRBD2 identical over 13 bases. The CDR3 consists of 16 residues. Germline V CDR1 and CDR2: MNHEY, SMNVEV (reference sequence). V lost 4 bases, J lost 5 bases, and 5 bases stayed unmatched. Here the CDR3 DNA reads TGTGCCAGCAGTTCTGAAGGGACTAGCGGGAACAATGAGCAGTTCTTC. Translated: CASSSEGTSGNNEQFF.

V usage is TRBV6-5 and J usage is TRBJ2-7, with 9 positions matching TRBD2. The V gene's germline CDR1 is MNHEY and CDR2 SVGAGI. The CDR3 totals 11 residues. J gave up 5 bases and V 9 bases, and 2 bases lay outside the gene matches. The CDR3 sequence is CASSGSHEQYF. The CDR3 DNA follows: TGTGCCAGTAGCGGGAGCCACGAGCAGTACTTC.

The chain employs TRBV7-9 and TRBJ1-2; TRBD1 might be the D (5 bases). V was shortened by 5 bases and J by 8 bases, with 21 bases between the two germline ends. The germline CDR1 and CDR2 sequences are SEHNR and FQNEAQ (reference sequence). The CDR3 consists of 15 residues. CDR3 DNA: TGTGCCAGCAGCCTCCTGGTGGGGCAGAGTACCGGCTACACCTTC. This sequence encodes CASSLLVGQSTGYTF.

This chain uses TRBV7-9 with TRBJ1-2; the match to TRBD1 covers 9 bases. The V segment lost 5 bases and the J segment 3 bases; nucleotides outside the gene matches: 4. CDR3 length equals 14 residues. Germline values: CDR1 SEHNR, CDR2 FQNEAQ (reference sequence). CDR3 bases: TGTGCCAGCAGCCAAACAGGGGGCGACTATGGCTACACCTTC. Residues: CASSQTGGDYGYTF.

This clone was seen only once. This chain joins TRBV5-4 and TRBJ2-1, with 12 bases aligning to TRBD2. The ends lost 0 bases at V and 8 bases at J; junction bases unmatched: 9. The CDR3 contains 17 residues. Germline loops: CDR1 SGHNT, CDR2 YYREEE (reference sequence). The chain's CDR3 is CASSLAPSGRAFYEQFF. The CDR3 bases are TGTGCCAGCAGCTTGGCCCCTAGCGGGAGGGCCTTCTATGAGCAGTTCTTC.

The chain links TRBV6-5 to TRBJ2-5; D call uncertain. This CDR3 is built from 13 residues. V was trimmed by 7 bases and J by 5 bases, leaving 14 bases between them. Germline V gene data show CDR1 as MNHEY and CDR2 as SVGAGI. CDR3 protein: CASNKLWWETQYF. The CDR3, as DNA: TGTGCCAGCAATAAACTCTGGTGGGAGACCCAGTACTTC.

V and J are TRBV6-4 and TRBJ2-7, with 8 bases aligning to TRBD1. V was clipped by 2 bases and J by 4 bases; unmatched bases: 10. The V gene's germline CDR1 is MRHNA and CDR2 SNTAGT. The CDR3 sequence is 16 residues long. Here the CDR3 reads CASSDPDRVQGYEQYF. CDR3 nucleotides: TGTGCCAGCAGTGACCCGGACAGGGTTCAGGGTTACGAGCAGTACTTC.